The present T cell receptor (beta chain) was sequenced within a study of blood T cell repertoires in COVID-19. Study-wide context: Samples taken during acute and convalescent COVID-19 were collected in the United States, Italy and Spain.

In germline, CDR1 is ENHRY, CDR2 SYGVKD. V was cut by 10 bases and J by 2 bases, with 14 bases left in between. CDR3 length: 13 residues. Seattle patient enrollment occurred during active infection, with longitudinal follow-up thereafter. The protocol was immunoSEQ multiplex PCR, while the TCRdb copy is restricted to in-frame clones and leaves out a portion. Of 100,000 to 150,000 clones listed, approximately 90% are singletons. Sequenced: peripheral blood. The sequence derives from a man aged 55 to 70 with COVID-19, enrolled during active disease. The chain carries TRBV10-3 and TRBJ1-1, with D perhaps TRBD1 (6 bases). CDR3 amino acids: CATETGINTEAFF. CDR3 sequence (DNA): TGTGCCACCGAAACAGGGATCAACACTGAAGCTTTCTTT.